This entry describes one TCR beta chain. The antigen remains undetermined. Trimming cost V 0 bases and J 1 base, with 6 bases left between them. The CDR3 sequence is 14 residues long. CDR1 and CDR2 from the germline V gene are SGHRS and YFSETQ. Produced via immunoSEQ multiplex PCR; TCRdb's table is partial and in-frame only. The sample shows 25,000 to 30,000 clones, 75% to 80% of them seen only once. The data originate from a study of neoadjuvant nivolumab and ipilimumab in lung cancer. Overall study findings and caveats: Compared with tumor-adjacent uninvolved lung, resected tumors showed greater richness and clonality. Pathologic regression was not significantly tied to TCR clonality. Pretherapy blood TCR richness correlated positively with resected tumor richness. Only a small number of samples underwent TCR sequencing.

The receptor's source is an adult with non-small cell lung cancer. Sample: tumor tissue, taken after neoadjuvant nivolumab, alone or with ipilimumab, at or shortly before surgery. The chain joins TRBV5-1 to TRBJ2-3; D not resolved. The CDR3 region has the DNA TGCGCCAGCAGCTTGGACGAGGGCACAGATACGCAGTATTTT. Its translation: CASSLDEGTDTQYF.